This record concerns one TCR beta chain sequence. Data came from immunoSEQ multiplex PCR; TCRdb stores just in-frame clones and leaves some out. The sample lists about 220,000 clones; 90% to 95% were seen once. This entry belongs to a study of cytomegalovirus exposure and HLA in healthy donors. CDR1 and CDR2 (germline): LNHDA, SQIVND (reference sequence). The CDR3 is 16 residues long. V was clipped by 6 bases and J by 7 bases; unmatched bases: 12. Sequenced input: PBMCs. This chain joins TRBV19 and TRBJ2-2; 9 nucleotides align to TRBD2. The sequence was obtained from a woman younger than 35 in good health and CMV-seronegative. CDR3 region: CASRPLAGDASGELFF. The DNA for the CDR3 is TGTGCCAGTAGGCCATTAGCGGGAGACGCAAGCGGGGAGCTGTTTTTT.